The sequence of this T cell receptor beta chain was determined in a study of blood T cells in healthy people across ages. Primed by a sample-barcoded 5' primer and a J-beta primer mix, a second PCR proceeded for about 6 to 12 cycles. A 12-random-nucleotide template-switch adaptor tagged each cDNA molecule. TCRdb re-derived calls from the 5' RACE reads in MiXCR, one entry per CDR3 protein. The repertoire holds more than 600,000 distinct CDR3 sequences, with 20% to 25% as singletons. Healthy Caucasian individuals from Russia aged 6 to 90 were enrolled as donors. The V gene end was trimmed by 6 bases and the J gene end by 2 bases; junction bases not matched to a gene: 7. The CDR3 has 17 amino acids. CDR1 is DFQATT and CDR2 is SNEGSKA in the germline V gene (reference sequence). This clonotype was seen once. The data also belong to a second study, concerning T cells of mothers and their children. As that study records: Per child, about 3 million TCR beta CDR3 reads were obtained, against over 9.5 million per mother.

The clonotype comes from a boy aged 10-17 years in good health. The sample comprised blood. The rearrangement links TRBV20-1 to TRBJ2-1, with TRBD2 identical over 16 bases. The CDR3 DNA sequence: TGCAGTGCCACAGGGACTAGCGGGGGGGATGCCTACAATGAGCAGTTCTTC. Encoded protein: CSATGTSGGDAYNEQFF.